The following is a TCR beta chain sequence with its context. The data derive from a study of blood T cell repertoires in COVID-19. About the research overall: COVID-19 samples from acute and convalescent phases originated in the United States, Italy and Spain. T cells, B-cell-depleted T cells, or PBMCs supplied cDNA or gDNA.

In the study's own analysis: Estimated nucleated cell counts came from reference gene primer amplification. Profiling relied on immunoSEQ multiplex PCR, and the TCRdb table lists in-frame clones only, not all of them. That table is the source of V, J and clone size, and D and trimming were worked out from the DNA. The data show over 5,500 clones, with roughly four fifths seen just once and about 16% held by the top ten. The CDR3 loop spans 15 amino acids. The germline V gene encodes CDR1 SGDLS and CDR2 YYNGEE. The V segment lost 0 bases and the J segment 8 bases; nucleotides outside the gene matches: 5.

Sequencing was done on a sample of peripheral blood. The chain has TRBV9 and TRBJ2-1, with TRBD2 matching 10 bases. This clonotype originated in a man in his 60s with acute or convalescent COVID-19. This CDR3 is CASSVAPSGGYEQFF. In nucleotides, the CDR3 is TGTGCCAGCAGCGTAGCGCCTAGCGGGGGTTATGAGCAGTTCTTC.